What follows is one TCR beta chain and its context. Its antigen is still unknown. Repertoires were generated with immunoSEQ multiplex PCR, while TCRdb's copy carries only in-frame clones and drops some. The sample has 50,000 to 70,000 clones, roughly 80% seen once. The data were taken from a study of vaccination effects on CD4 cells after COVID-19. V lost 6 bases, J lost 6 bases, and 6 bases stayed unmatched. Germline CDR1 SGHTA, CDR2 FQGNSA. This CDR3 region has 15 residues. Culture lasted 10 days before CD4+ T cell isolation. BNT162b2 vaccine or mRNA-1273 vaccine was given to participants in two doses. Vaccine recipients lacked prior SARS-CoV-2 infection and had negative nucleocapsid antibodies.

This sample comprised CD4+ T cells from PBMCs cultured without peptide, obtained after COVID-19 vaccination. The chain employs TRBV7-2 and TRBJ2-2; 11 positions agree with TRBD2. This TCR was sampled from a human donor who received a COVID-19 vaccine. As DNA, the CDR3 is TGTGCCAGCAGGAATAGCGGGGGGGCCGCCGGGGAGCTGTTTTTT. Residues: CASRNSGGAAGELFF.